Listed below are T cell receptor beta chains from one sample, sequenced in a study of glioma-infiltrating T cells after dendritic cell vaccination. TCRdb's copy holds only in-frame clones and misses some; the assay was immunoSEQ multiplex PCR. The sample consists of about 76,000 clones, around 90% of them appearing once. The sequencing here drew on blood, taken after dendritic cell vaccination. All receptors derive from a human donor with glioblastoma. Both conserved end residues are part of each CDR3. D genes are given only for firm matches. The size entry is marked missing in some rows and otherwise reads once, few, many or a size class.

D gene,CDR3 length,clone size,J gene,V gene,CDR3 protein,CDR3 DNA
TRBD2,17,once,TRBJ2-6,TRBV10-3,CAISELAGFSGANVLTF,TGTGCCATCAGTGAACTAGCGGGGTTCTCTGGGGCCAACGTCCTGACTTTC
TRBD2,17,.,TRBJ2-5,TRBV7-9,CASSAPGLAGGRETQYF,TGTGCCAGCAGCGCCCCGGGACTAGCGGGAGGGCGGGAGACCCAGTACTTC
TRBD2,16,.,TRBJ2-7,TRBV19,CASSSGGREVPYEQYF,TGTGCCAGTAGTTCGGGGGGGAGGGAAGTCCCCTACGAGCAGTACTTC
.,14,.,TRBJ2-7,TRBV7-6,CASSLLGNSYEQYF,TGTGCCAGCAGCTTACTCGGGAATAGCTACGAGCAGTACTTC
.,13,few,TRBJ1-1,TRBV4-3,CASRPTGNTEAFF,TGCGCCAGCAGGCCGACGGGGAACACTGAAGCTTTCTTT
.,13,.,TRBJ1-1,TRBV29-1,CSAAERLVTEAFF,TGCAGCGCCGCCGAGCGTCTTGTCACTGAAGCTTTCTTT
.,13,.,TRBJ1-6,TRBV5-6,CASSLGGSSPLHF,TGTGCCAGCAGCTTGGGAGGATCATCACCCCTCCACTTT
.,18,once,TRBJ2-6,TRBV28,CASSADGWGRGGANVLTF,TGTGCCAGCAGTGCGGACGGCTGGGGTCGGGGTGGGGCCAACGTCCTGACTTTC
.,13,once,TRBJ1-2,TRBV28,CASSFSFNYGYTF,TGTGCCAGCAGTTTTAGCTTCAACTATGGCTACACCTTC
TRBD2,13,.,TRBJ2-1,TRBV7-2,CASRASGRDEQFF,TGTGCCAGCAGGGCTAGCGGGAGGGATGAGCAGTTCTTC
.,16,.,TRBJ2-5,TRBV7-9,CASSLGGGTAQETQYF,TGTGCCAGCAGCCTAGGCGGAGGGACAGCCCAAGAGACCCAGTACTTC
.,15,once,TRBJ1-2,TRBV4-1,CASSQDKLPSYGYTF,TGCGCCAGCAGCCAAGATAAACTGCCGAGCTATGGCTACACCTTC
.,15,once,TRBJ1-1,TRBV6-5,CASSYMRQLNTEAFF,TGTGCCAGCAGTTACATGCGACAGTTGAACACTGAAGCTTTCTTT
.,12,.,TRBJ1-5,TRBV7-2,CASSLDTGHQHF,TGTGCCAGCAGCCTCGACACAGGCCATCAGCATTTT
.,14,.,TRBJ1-1,TRBV6-5,CASSYGPGNTEAFF,TGTGCCAGCAGTTACGGTCCAGGGAACACTGAAGCTTTCTTT
.,12,.,TRBJ1-4,TRBV6-6,CASSYSSEKLFF,TGTGCCAGCAGTTACTCGAGTGAAAAACTGTTTTTT
.,13,.,TRBJ1-2,TRBV11-2,CASSLAGDYGYTF,TGTGCCAGCAGCTTAGCGGGAGACTATGGCTACACCTTC
.,15,.,TRBJ2-7,TRBV5-1,CASSLAKAGLNEQYF,TGCGCCAGCAGCTTGGCCAAGGCAGGGTTGAACGAGCAGTACTTC
.,15,.,TRBJ1-5,TRBV7-9,CASSSRGDSNQPQHF,TGTGCCAGCAGCTCACGGGGGGATAGCAATCAGCCCCAGCATTTT
TRBD1,13,.,TRBJ2-5,TRBV11-3,CASKGGPQETQYF,TGTGCCAGCAAAGGGGGCCCGCAAGAGACCCAGTACTTC
TRBD1,16,.,TRBJ2-5,TRBV7-3,CASSLTGTEYQETQYF,TGTGCCAGCAGCTTAACCGGGACAGAATACCAAGAGACCCAGTACTTC
TRBD1,14,.,TRBJ1-6,TRBV6-5,CASSRTGMNSPLHF,TGTGCCAGCAGCCGGACAGGGATGAATTCACCCCTCCACTTT
.,15,.,TRBJ2-2,TRBV27,CASSFGAGDTGELFF,TGTGCCAGCAGTTTCGGGGCAGGGGACACCGGGGAGCTGTTTTTT
TRBD2,16,.,TRBJ2-1,TRBV7-2,CASTRTRAGKYNEQFF,TGTGCCAGCACCCGTACCCGAGCGGGGAAATACAATGAGCAGTTCTTC
.,17,.,TRBJ2-2,TRBV2,CASRHYSGTPNTGELFF,TGTGCCAGCAGGCACTACTCCGGGACACCGAACACCGGGGAGCTGTTTTTT
.,15,.,TRBJ1-2,TRBV5-4,CASSTGGNMNYGYTF,TGTGCCAGCAGCACCGGAGGGAATATGAACTATGGCTACACCTTC
.,18,.,TRBJ2-3,TRBV4-2,CASSQDPSGAGWVDTQYF,TGTGCCAGCAGCCAAGATCCCTCTGGGGCGGGGTGGGTAGATACGCAGTATTTT
TRBD2,15,few,TRBJ2-1,TRBV10-2,CASSPTSAEYNEQFF,TGCGCCAGCAGTCCGACTAGCGCGGAATACAATGAGCAGTTCTTC
TRBD1,14,.,TRBJ2-7,TRBV6-6,CASRDRGLSYEQYF,TGTGCCAGCAGGGACAGGGGGCTGTCCTACGAGCAGTACTTC
TRBD2,15,.,TRBJ2-3,TRBV5-8,CASSLVAGGTDTQYF,TGTGCCAGCAGCTTGGTGGCGGGAGGCACAGATACGCAGTATTTT
TRBD2,15,.,TRBJ2-1,TRBV4-1,CASSRGTSDHNEQFF,TGCGCCAGCAGCCGAGGGACTAGCGACCACAATGAGCAGTTCTTC
TRBD2,17,.,TRBJ2-5,TRBV25-1,CASSEPPGGGGRETQYF,TGTGCCAGCAGTGAACCTCCCGGCGGGGGGGGGAGGGAGACCCAGTACTTC
.,16,once,TRBJ2-7,TRBV21-1,CASRTFIFAGSHEQYF,TGTGCCAGCAGGACATTTATCTTTGCAGGGTCCCACGAGCAGTACTTC
TRBD1,15,.,TRBJ2-1,TRBV7-2,CASSPDRGPYNEQFF,TGTGCCAGCAGCCCTGACAGGGGGCCCTACAATGAGCAGTTCTTC
.,14,.,TRBJ2-5,TRBV5-1,CASSPIAWQETQYF,TGCGCCAGCAGTCCAATAGCGTGGCAAGAGACCCAGTACTTC
TRBD2,15,.,TRBJ2-5,TRBV7-3,CASSPGTRGEETQYF,TGTGCCAGCAGCCCCGGGACTAGGGGGGAAGAGACCCAGTACTTC
.,13,once,TRBJ2-1,TRBV2,CASARGGGGEQFF,TGTGCCAGTGCCCGTGGGGGAGGGGGTGAGCAGTTCTTC
TRBD1,15,.,TRBJ1-5,TRBV6-5,CASSPDRGGNQPQHF,TGTGCCAGCAGCCCCGACAGGGGAGGCAATCAGCCCCAGCATTTT
TRBD1,15,once,TRBJ2-7,TRBV5-5,CASSYPTGSGHEQYF,TGTGCCAGCAGTTACCCGACAGGGAGTGGGCACGAGCAGTACTTC
.,14,.,TRBJ2-5,TRBV18,CASSPAPDRETQYF,TGTGCCAGCTCACCCGCCCCTGATCGGGAGACCCAGTACTTC